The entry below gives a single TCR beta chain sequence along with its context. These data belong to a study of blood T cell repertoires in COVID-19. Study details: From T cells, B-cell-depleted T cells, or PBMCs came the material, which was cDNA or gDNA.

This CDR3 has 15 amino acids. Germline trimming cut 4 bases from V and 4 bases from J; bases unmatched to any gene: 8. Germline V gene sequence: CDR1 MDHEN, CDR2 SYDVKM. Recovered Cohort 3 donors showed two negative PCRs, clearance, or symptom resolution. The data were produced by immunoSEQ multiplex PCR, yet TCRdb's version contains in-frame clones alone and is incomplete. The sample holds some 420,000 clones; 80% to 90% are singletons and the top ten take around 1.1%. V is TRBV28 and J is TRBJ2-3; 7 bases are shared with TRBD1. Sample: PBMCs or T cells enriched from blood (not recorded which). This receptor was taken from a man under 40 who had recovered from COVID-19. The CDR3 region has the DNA TGTGCCAGCAGTTCCGGGACAGTTGATGCAGATACGCAGTATTTT. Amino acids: CASSSGTVDADTQYF.